This T cell receptor (beta chain) was identified in a study of shared clonotypes between healthy human individuals. Findings of the study overall: On the whole, naive subsets had larger estimated richness than memory subsets had.

V shed 3 bases, J shed 3 bases, and the junction held 7 bases outside the gene matches. There are 15 residues in the CDR3. The germline V gene has CDR1 ENHRY and CDR2 SYGVKD. Concerning this clone itself: Its antigen remains unknown.

TCRdb keeps only in-frame clones here, not all; method: immunoSEQ multiplex PCR. Among roughly 500,000 clones listed, almost 97% were seen once. The clonotype was recovered from a woman aged 25 to 39 in good health. The chain carries TRBV10-3 and TRBJ2-5; 7 bases map to TRBD2. Sequencing input: naive CD4+ T cells sorted from blood. Sample subset: CD45RA+ positively selected. CDR3 sequence: CAISDSRRGEETQYF. CDR3 in DNA: TGTGCCATCAGTGATAGTCGACGGGGGGAAGAGACCCAGTACTTC.